These T cell receptor beta chains were read from a single sample in a study of beta chain features in type 1 diabetes. The assay was immunoSEQ multiplex PCR, and TCRdb's table has in-frame clones only and misses some. The sample has about 230,000 clones, 9.6% seen once. Source material: naive CD4+ T cells from blood. Receptors were obtained from a woman aged 18-29 years in good health. Each CDR3 is given with its conserved first and last residue.

J	V	CDR3
TRBJ2-3	TRBV9	CASSVEFRGDTQYF
TRBJ1-1	TRBV25-1	CASSSSRNMNTEAFF
TRBJ1-1	TRBV19	CASSGRLNTEAFF
TRBJ1-2	TRBV6-1	CASGSRGDYGYTF
TRBJ2-3	TRBV2	CASSGQGAAADTQYF
TRBJ1-2	TRBV30	CAWSLHAGSRNYGYTF
TRBJ1-2	TRBV6-5	CASSYLKGQSRSYTF
TRBJ2-1	TRBV6-5	CASRGRYNEQFF
TRBJ2-3	TRBV7-2	CASSLPTSRTDTQYF
TRBJ1-5	TRBV27	CARTSQGALVNQPQHF
TRBJ2-5	TRBV7-9	CADRWPGGQETQYF
TRBJ1-1	TRBV14	CASSRNRGRGEAFF
TRBJ2-7	TRBV18	CASSPLSSGRAGYEQYF
TRBJ1-2	TRBV5-6	CASSLDQGADYGYTF
TRBJ1-1	TRBV6-5	CASSYSDRAGTEAFF
TRBJ2-1	TRBV6-1	CASSDPVQGARNEQFF
TRBJ2-5	TRBV5-1	CASTPGQGGPETQYF
TRBJ2-5	TRBV13	CASREQGAGGTQYF
TRBJ1-2	TRBV7-2	CASSSRGTAYGYTF
TRBJ1-1	TRBV7-2	CASSSIRQGPRAFF
TRBJ2-5	TRBV6-6	CASSYSSSQETQYF